A single sample is the source of the 25 T cell receptor beta chains below, sequenced in a study of somatic mutations in cytotoxic T cells in rheumatoid arthritis. Only in-frame clones appear in the TCRdb table, and some are missing; sequencing was by immunoSEQ multiplex PCR. The sample has about 16,000 clones, roughly 79% seen once; the top ten hold about 22%. Material for sequencing was CD8+ T cells sorted from blood. These receptors were taken from an adult with rheumatoid arthritis.

This sequence joins TRBV7-8 and TRBJ2-2; 7 nucleotides match TRBD2. Germline V gene data show CDR1 as SGHVS and CDR2 as FQNEAQ. V was clipped by 5 bases and J by 5 bases; unmatched bases: 8. The CDR3 loop spans 15 amino acids. CDR3 in DNA: TGTGCCAGCAGCCATACTAGCGACCCGACCGGGGAGCTGTTTTTT. Protein: CASSHTSDPTGELFF.

The rearrangement uses TRBV19 and TRBJ2-7, with D possibly being TRBD2 (5 bases). The V and J ends lost 5 bases and 3 bases respectively, with 14 bases between them. The CDR3 is 14 amino acids. Germline V gene lookup returns CDR1 LNHDA and CDR2 SQIVND (reference sequence). CDR3 DNA: TGTGCCAGTAGTTCCTTTTCCGGGGACTACGAGCAGTACTTC. The encoded protein is CASSSFSGDYEQYF.

The rearrangement uses TRBV19 and TRBJ1-5; D unresolved. The CDR3 totals 14 residues. V shed 7 bases and J shed 4 bases, with 14 bases lying between them. Germline CDR1 and CDR2: LNHDA and SQIVND (reference sequence). The CDR3 is CASTPLSANQPQHF. The CDR3 DNA is TGTGCCAGTACCCCGTTGAGCGCTAATCAGCCCCAGCATTTT.

This chain connects TRBV19 to TRBJ2-4, with 10 bases lining up with TRBD2. The CDR3 totals 17 residues. Germline CDR1 reads LNHDA; CDR2 reads SQIVND (reference sequence). J was trimmed by 0 bases and V by 0 bases; bases with no gene match: 2. The DNA for the CDR3 is TGTGCCAGTAGTATAGATAGCGGGAGGTTAGCCAAAAACATTCAGTACTTC. Its translation is CASSIDSGRLAKNIQYF.

The table lists this clone with a count of one. The CDR3 DNA sequence: TGTGCCAGCAGACTACAGGGCAAGGGAACTGAAGCTTTCTTT. Its translation is CASRLQGKGTEAFF. The chain is built from TRBV7-9 and TRBJ1-1; the D gene is possibly TRBD1 (6 bases). This CDR3 has 14 residues. From germline, CDR1 is SEHNR and CDR2 FQNEAQ (reference sequence). V was pared by 6 bases and J by 5 bases, with 16 bases between.

This clone turned up a few times. This rearrangement joins TRBV6-5 to TRBJ2-1; no reliable D call. V lost 6 bases to trimming and J lost 8 bases, with 8 bases between them. Germline V gene sequence: CDR1 MNHEY, CDR2 SVGAGI. CDR3 length equals 11 residues. The CDR3 coding sequence is TGTGCCAGCAGGAGCCAAGATGAGCAGTTCTTC. Its translation: CASRSQDEQFF.

This sequence joins TRBV6-6 and TRBJ2-7; 9 bases map to TRBD1. J gave up 0 bases and V 0 bases, and 3 bases lay outside the gene matches. The germline gives CDR1 MNHNY, CDR2 SVGAGI (reference sequence). CDR3 size: 16 residues. CDR3 sequence reads: CASSYSTGQGSYEQYF. The CDR3 DNA is TGTGCCAGCAGTTACTCGACGGGACAGGGCTCCTACGAGCAGTACTTC.

The CDR3 protein is CAGGSSGRQTGELFF. The CDR3 DNA sequence: TGTGCCGGCGGTTCTAGCGGGAGACAGACCGGGGAGCTGTTTTTT. V is TRBV10-3 and J is TRBJ2-2; the match to TRBD2 covers 10 bases. The germline CDR1 and CDR2 sequences are ENHRY and SYGVKD. The CDR3 length is 15 residues. Unmatched junction bases numbered 11, after V lost 11 bases and J lost 5 bases.

A remark on this clone: Compared with germline, one end of the junction differs, possibly owing to a read error. The rearrangement links TRBV4-1 to TRBJ2-7; D unclear. Germline loops: CDR1 MGHRA, CDR2 YSYEKL. The CDR3 extends over 11 amino acids. This CDR3 is CASSEEYEQYF. In DNA form, the CDR3 reads TGCGCCAGCAGCGAAGAATACGAGCAGTACTTC.

CDR3 residues: CASSYSSGDGYTF. CDR3 in DNA: TGTGCCAGCAGTTACTCGAGCGGTGATGGCTACACCTTC. V and J are TRBV6-6 and TRBJ1-2; no clear D gene. Germline V gene data show CDR1 as MNHNY and CDR2 as SVGAGI (reference sequence). This CDR3 has 13 residues. Trimming removed 0 bases at V and 6 bases at J, with 8 bases between.

This chain links TRBV4-3 with TRBJ1-2; D is unclear. V dropped 7 bases and J dropped 7 bases, with 13 bases sitting between them. This CDR3 contains 12 residues. Looked up from germline, CDR1 is LGHNA and CDR2 is YSLEER. CDR3 amino acids: CASNSGVGGYTF. The CDR3 region has the DNA TGCGCCAGCAACTCGGGCGTGGGTGGCTACACCTTC.

The CDR3 region is CASSEVLSYGYTF. CDR3 DNA: TGTGCCAGCAGTGAAGTTCTTAGCTATGGCTACACCTTC. J is TRBJ1-2 and V is TRBV6-1, with no clear D. The CDR3 loop spans 13 amino acids. The germline V gene encodes CDR1 MNHNS and CDR2 SASEGT. Trimming stripped 1 base from V and 4 bases from J, with 7 bases between.

The chain recombines TRBV27 with TRBJ2-3, with 12 bases that match TRBD2. The CDR3 runs to 16 residues. Germline assignment: CDR1 MNHEY and CDR2 SMNVEV (reference sequence). Trimming removed 5 bases from V and 4 bases from J; junction bases left unmatched: 7. For the CDR3, the DNA is TGTGCCAGCAGTGCCCGACTAGCGGGAGCTGCAGATACGCAGTATTTT. Translating gives CASSARLAGAADTQYF.

The chain joins TRBV6-4 to TRBJ2-2; 10 bases line up with TRBD1. The CDR3 is made up of 17 amino acids. With 0 bases clipped from V and 3 bases from J, the junction kept 4 bases outside the gene matches. Looked up from germline, CDR1 is MRHNA and CDR2 is SNTAGT. As DNA, the CDR3 is TGTGCCAGCAGTGACTCGGTCGGGACAGGGGACACCGGGGAGCTGTTTTTT. Amino acid sequence: CASSDSVGTGDTGELFF.

The V call is TRBV7-9, the J call TRBJ1-2, with TRBD1 as a possible D gene (5 bases). Germline CDR1 SEHNR, CDR2 FQNEAQ (reference sequence). This CDR3 comprises 15 residues. The V end was cut by 5 bases, the J end by 7 bases, with 20 bases between. Here the CDR3 DNA reads TGTGCCAGCAGCCCTCCTGGGGCGTATTCGTTTGGCTACACCTTC. Its translation is CASSPPGAYSFGYTF.

V is TRBV19 and J is TRBJ1-6; D possibly corresponds to TRBD1 (6 bases). Trimming took 5 bases from V and 6 from J, leaving 20 bases between them. CDR3 length: 17 amino acids. Germline loops: CDR1 LNHDA, CDR2 SQIVND (reference sequence). The CDR3 protein is CASSPSGGPRFNSPLHF. The CDR3 DNA is TGTGCCAGTAGTCCGTCGGGGGGCCCCCGTTTTAATTCACCCCTCCACTTT.

The V and J genes are TRBV4-1 and TRBJ2-3; no clear D gene. V was cut by 0 bases and J by 0 bases, with 10 bases left in between. The germline gives CDR1 MGHRA, CDR2 YSYEKL. CDR3 length: 16 residues. CDR3 DNA: TGCGCCAGCAGCCAAGATGCAGTAGGTAGCACAGATACGCAGTATTTT. This sequence encodes CASSQDAVGSTDTQYF.

The V and J genes are TRBV4-1 and TRBJ1-2; D ambiguous. The length of the CDR3 is 16 residues. Germline V lookup: CDR1 MGHRA, CDR2 YSYEKL. Deletions cut 2 bases from V and 1 base from J, with 14 bases between. In DNA form, the CDR3 reads TGCGCCAGCAGCCAAATATTCAGAGACAATAACTATGGCTACACCTTC. Translation gives CASSQIFRDNNYGYTF.

This chain connects TRBV4-3 to TRBJ2-2, with TRBD2 identical over 10 bases. CDR1 and CDR2 from the germline V gene are LGHNA and YSLEER. The junction had 5 bases not matched to a gene; V was cut back by 4 bases and J by 3 bases. There are 16 residues in the CDR3. CDR3 in amino acids: CASSPTLAGYTGELFF. The DNA of the CDR3 is TGCGCCAGCAGCCCTACACTAGCGGGGTACACCGGGGAGCTGTTTTTT.

V gene TRBV10-3 combines with J gene TRBJ2-7, with D perhaps matching TRBD1 (6 bases). Trimming cost V 2 bases and J 3 bases, with 11 bases left between them. The CDR3 totals 14 residues. Per germline, CDR1 ENHRY and CDR2 SYGVKD. Written as DNA, the CDR3 is TGTGCCATCAGTGAGGCTGGACAGAGCTACGAGCAGTACTTC. Protein product: CAISEAGQSYEQYF.

The chain has TRBV4-1 and TRBJ1-1; D is possibly TRBD1 (5 bases). The germline V gene encodes CDR1 MGHRA and CDR2 YSYEKL. V lost 0 bases, J lost 4 bases, and 9 bases lay in between. This CDR3 comprises 14 residues. CDR3 sequence reads: CASSQEGPFTEAFF. The CDR3 DNA reads TGCGCCAGCAGCCAAGAGGGGCCGTTCACTGAAGCTTTCTTT.

This clone occurred a few times. The J gene is TRBJ2-1, the V gene TRBV5-4; 12 nucleotides match TRBD2. V was clipped by 2 bases and J by 0 bases; unmatched bases: 9. CDR1 is SGHNT and CDR2 is YYREEE in the germline V gene (reference sequence). The CDR3 loop spans 19 amino acids. For the CDR3, the DNA is TGTGCCAGCAGCTTCCCCACTAGCGGGAGGTGGAGCTCCTACAATGAGCAGTTCTTC. Translation gives CASSFPTSGRWSSYNEQFF.

The rearrangement links TRBV29-1 to TRBJ1-1, with D hard to call. Looked up from germline, CDR1 is SQVTM and CDR2 is ANQGSEA. Trimming left V 4 bases short and J 3 bases short, with 9 bases between. There are 12 residues in the CDR3. CDR3 amino acids: CSVAGEDTEAFF. CDR3 in DNA: TGCAGCGTTGCCGGTGAGGACACTGAAGCTTTCTTT.

V is TRBV4-3 and J is TRBJ2-7; perhaps TRBD2 as D (6 bases). Trimming removed 1 base at V and 4 bases at J, with 11 bases between. Germline V lookup: CDR1 LGHNA, CDR2 YSLEER. This CDR3 is built from 14 residues. CDR3 loop: CASSQGGTQYEQYF. CDR3 nucleotides: TGCGCCAGCAGCCAAGGAGGGACTCAGTACGAGCAGTACTTC.

The chain's CDR3 is CASTILPGDYGYTF. The DNA for the CDR3 is TGTGCCAGCACTATATTACCTGGAGACTATGGCTACACCTTC. V gene TRBV2 combines with J gene TRBJ1-2; D uncertain. Trimming took 7 bases from V and 3 from J, leaving 15 bases between them. CDR3 length: 14 residues. CDR1 is SNHLY, CDR2 FYNNEI, per germline.